The 5 T cell receptor beta chains given below trace back to one sample, sequenced in a study of T cell changes during pregnancy in multiple sclerosis. Some clones are missing from TCRdb's copy, which holds only in-frame ones; the method was immunoSEQ multiplex PCR. The table shows approximately 90,000 clones, with 90% to 95% occurring only once. Sequencing used peripheral blood, obtained after pregnancy. These receptors all come from a female donor in good health, enrolled as a control in a pregnancy study.

This clone was detected only once. The chain has TRBV5-1 and TRBJ1-5; TRBD1 aligns across 7 bases. V was pared by 1 base and J by 4 bases, with 5 bases of the junction left unmatched. The CDR3 runs 15 residues. Germline assignment: CDR1 SGHRS and CDR2 YFSETQ. This CDR3 reads CASSLSGGKNQPQHF. In DNA form, the CDR3 reads TGCGCCAGCAGCTTGTCAGGGGGGAAGAATCAGCCCCAGCATTTT.

The chain employs TRBV6-6 and TRBJ2-7; 8 nucleotides agree with TRBD1. Germline V gene data show CDR1 as MNHNY and CDR2 as SVGAGI (reference sequence). The ends lost 4 bases at V and 4 bases at J; junction bases unmatched: 6. This CDR3 is built from 14 residues. Here the CDR3 DNA reads TGTGCCAGCAGTTCCCGGACAGGGAGATACGAGCAGTACTTC. Translation gives CASSSRTGRYEQYF.

The genes are TRBV10-3 and TRBJ1-2; the match to TRBD1 covers 8 bases. V dropped 0 bases and J dropped 6; count of bases not matched to a gene: 9. The CDR3 has 16 residues. Germline CDR1 is ENHRY and CDR2 is SYGVKD. This CDR3 is CAISESTEQGEDGYTF. The CDR3 DNA reads as TGTGCCATCAGTGAGTCCACGGAACAGGGGGAGGATGGCTACACCTTC.

The chain employs TRBV7-2 and TRBJ2-1; tentative D call: TRBD1 (5 bases). This CDR3 has 12 residues. V lost 5 bases and J 7 bases, leaving 9 bases between the germline ends. Looked up from germline, CDR1 is SGHTA and CDR2 is FQGNSA. This CDR3 reads CASSETENEQFF. The DNA for the CDR3 is TGTGCCAGCAGCGAGACAGAGAATGAGCAGTTCTTC.

Comment on this clone: At the DNA level, this CDR3 is encoded by other sequences in the same sample as well. This chain uses TRBV7-2 with TRBJ2-7; 9 nucleotides line up with TRBD1. Germline trimming cut 5 bases from V and 2 bases from J; bases unmatched to any gene: 7. This CDR3 has 15 residues. Germline CDR1 reads SGHTA; CDR2 reads FQGNSA. The CDR3, as DNA: TGTGCCAGCAGCCGATTCGGGGACAGGGCCTACGAGCAGTACTTC. Translating it yields CASSRFGDRAYEQYF.